The 6 T cell receptor beta chains given below trace back to one sample, sequenced in a study of post-analysis software for immune sequencing data. Findings and caveats of the study: TRBV segments more frequent in patients than in controls numbered several and included TRBV5-6, TRBV5-1 and TRBV20-1.

Unique molecular identifiers had been added to the TCR beta cDNA libraries. TCRdb ran MiXCR on the PCR reads and lists one entry per CDR3 protein. The sample records 820,000 or so distinct CDR3 sequences, approximately 53% being singletons. These receptors' antigens are unknown. Sequences were obtained from blood. These TCRs come from a girl between 10 and 17 years old with multiple sclerosis.

A note on this clonotype: No DNA is shown, since the ends of the CDR3 on it are uncertain; the CDR3 is the one TCRdb lists. The chain recombines TRBV29-1 with TRBJ1-2. Including both end residues, the CDR3 is 12 amino acids long. Germline assignment: CDR1 SQVTM and CDR2 ANQGSEA. The CDR3: CSVADGNYGCTF.

This sequence joins TRBV7-2 and TRBJ2-7; 8 bases are shared with TRBD1. J gave up 3 bases and V 5 bases, and 6 bases lay outside the gene matches. The V gene's germline CDR1 is SGHTA and CDR2 FQGNSA. The CDR3 is 14 amino acids. The CDR3 DNA reads TGTGCCAGCAGCATGGACAGGGCCCTCTACGAGCAGTACTTC. It codes for CASSMDRALYEQYF.

This clonotype was seen more than once but under ten times. V gene TRBV10-3 combines with J gene TRBJ1-2, with 7 bases matching TRBD1. Losses at the gene ends were 6 bases for V and 4 bases for J; bases not matched to a gene: 20. This CDR3 region has 18 residues. Germline CDR1 and CDR2: ENHRY and SYGVKD. The CDR3 protein is CAIREGQQAMKGLYGYTF. CDR3 nucleotides: TGTGCCATCAGGGAGGGACAGCAGGCTATGAAGGGCCTCTATGGCTACACCTTC.

V gene TRBV20-1 combines with J gene TRBJ2-5; D not resolved. With the DNA end fitting TRBJ2-7 better, the J assignment may be wrong. Germline V gene lookup returns CDR1 DFQATT and CDR2 SNEGSKA (reference sequence). This CDR3 spans 13 amino acids. As DNA, the CDR3 is TGCAGTGCTACTCCAGTGGCCCCCTACGAGCAGTACTTC. Its translation: CSATPVAPYEQYF.

The chain employs TRBV29-1 and TRBJ2-7; no definite D call. This CDR3 has 12 residues. Germline V lookup: CDR1 SQVTM, CDR2 ANQGSEA. The ends were cut back, 0 bases at V and 3 bases at J, with 6 bases in the middle. CDR3 sequence (DNA): TGCAGCGTTGAAGATAACCTCTACGAGCAGTACTTC. Translating gives CSVEDNLYEQYF.

This clonotype was observed a few times. The chain links TRBV7-9 to TRBJ2-7, with 10 bases identical to TRBD1. The J segment lost 6 bases and the V segment lost 4 bases, leaving 12 bases of the junction unmatched. This CDR3 is 16 amino acids long. Germline V gene data show CDR1 as SEHNR and CDR2 as FQNEAQ (reference sequence). CDR3 nucleotides: TGTGCCAGCAGCTCCCTCGCGGGGACAGGGGTATCCGAGCAGTACTTC. Residues: CASSSLAGTGVSEQYF.